This T cell receptor (beta chain) was profiled in a study of T-cell reconstitution after alpha-beta-depleted transplantation in children (dated by TCRdb to about 2016). With regard to the full study: The study quantitatively tracked T-cell immune reconstitution after TCRalphabeta/CD19-depleted allogeneic hematopoietic cell transplantation in children using TCR repertoire profiling. The study at large found these results: About two months after transplant, the apparently early recovery of alphabetaT-cell counts reportedly depended on just several hundred clones that had expanded rapidly and came from non-depleted graft cells. The frequencies of hyperexpanded clones fell over the following months, and after one year, T-cell counts and TCRbeta diversity were mostly attributed to newly produced T cells. In some patients, high TCRbeta diversity at day 60 was attributed to recipient T cells and intrathymic progenitors that had survived conditioning.

This clonotype was recorded once. There is no known antigen for this receptor. One end of the junction does not line up with germline, which may come from a read error. The library relied on PCR. Instrument used: Illumina HiSeq 2500. TCR library preparation used molecular barcoding, with unique molecular identifiers applied to normalize quantification of the TCRbeta repertoire. TCRdb reworked the public reads: Q25 trimming with fastp, MiXCR clone assembly, productive beta chains retained. Rows matching on CDR3 protein sequence are summarized as one entry with the most common DNA and genes. This sample holds some 300,000 distinct CDR3 sequences; around 10% were observed only once. Less than 9% of the sample is in the top ten clones. The label giving this sample's treatment or condition can be read as: allogeneic hematopoietic cell transplantation with graft depleted of TCRalphabeta T cells and CD19 B cells. TCRalphabeta/CD19-depleted allogeneic hematopoietic cell grafts were given to the transplant recipients, all of whom were children.

According to the germline V gene, CDR1 reads MGHRA and CDR2 reads YSYEKL. Spanning cysteine to phenylalanine, the CDR3 consists of 15 amino acids. Only the CDR3 DNA is retained, 45 bases long and in frame from the first base. The input for sequencing was PBMCs, taken before TCRalphabeta/CD19-depleted stem cell transplant. The sequence derives from a boy younger than two with acute myeloid leukemia, due to receive a stem cell transplant. The rearranged chain carries TRBV4-1 and TRBJ1-2; no confident D gene assignment can be made. The CDR3 protein: CASSQETVFPYGYTF. In nucleotides, the sequence is TGCGCTAGCAGCCAAGAGACGGTCTTTCCGTATGGCTACACCTTC.